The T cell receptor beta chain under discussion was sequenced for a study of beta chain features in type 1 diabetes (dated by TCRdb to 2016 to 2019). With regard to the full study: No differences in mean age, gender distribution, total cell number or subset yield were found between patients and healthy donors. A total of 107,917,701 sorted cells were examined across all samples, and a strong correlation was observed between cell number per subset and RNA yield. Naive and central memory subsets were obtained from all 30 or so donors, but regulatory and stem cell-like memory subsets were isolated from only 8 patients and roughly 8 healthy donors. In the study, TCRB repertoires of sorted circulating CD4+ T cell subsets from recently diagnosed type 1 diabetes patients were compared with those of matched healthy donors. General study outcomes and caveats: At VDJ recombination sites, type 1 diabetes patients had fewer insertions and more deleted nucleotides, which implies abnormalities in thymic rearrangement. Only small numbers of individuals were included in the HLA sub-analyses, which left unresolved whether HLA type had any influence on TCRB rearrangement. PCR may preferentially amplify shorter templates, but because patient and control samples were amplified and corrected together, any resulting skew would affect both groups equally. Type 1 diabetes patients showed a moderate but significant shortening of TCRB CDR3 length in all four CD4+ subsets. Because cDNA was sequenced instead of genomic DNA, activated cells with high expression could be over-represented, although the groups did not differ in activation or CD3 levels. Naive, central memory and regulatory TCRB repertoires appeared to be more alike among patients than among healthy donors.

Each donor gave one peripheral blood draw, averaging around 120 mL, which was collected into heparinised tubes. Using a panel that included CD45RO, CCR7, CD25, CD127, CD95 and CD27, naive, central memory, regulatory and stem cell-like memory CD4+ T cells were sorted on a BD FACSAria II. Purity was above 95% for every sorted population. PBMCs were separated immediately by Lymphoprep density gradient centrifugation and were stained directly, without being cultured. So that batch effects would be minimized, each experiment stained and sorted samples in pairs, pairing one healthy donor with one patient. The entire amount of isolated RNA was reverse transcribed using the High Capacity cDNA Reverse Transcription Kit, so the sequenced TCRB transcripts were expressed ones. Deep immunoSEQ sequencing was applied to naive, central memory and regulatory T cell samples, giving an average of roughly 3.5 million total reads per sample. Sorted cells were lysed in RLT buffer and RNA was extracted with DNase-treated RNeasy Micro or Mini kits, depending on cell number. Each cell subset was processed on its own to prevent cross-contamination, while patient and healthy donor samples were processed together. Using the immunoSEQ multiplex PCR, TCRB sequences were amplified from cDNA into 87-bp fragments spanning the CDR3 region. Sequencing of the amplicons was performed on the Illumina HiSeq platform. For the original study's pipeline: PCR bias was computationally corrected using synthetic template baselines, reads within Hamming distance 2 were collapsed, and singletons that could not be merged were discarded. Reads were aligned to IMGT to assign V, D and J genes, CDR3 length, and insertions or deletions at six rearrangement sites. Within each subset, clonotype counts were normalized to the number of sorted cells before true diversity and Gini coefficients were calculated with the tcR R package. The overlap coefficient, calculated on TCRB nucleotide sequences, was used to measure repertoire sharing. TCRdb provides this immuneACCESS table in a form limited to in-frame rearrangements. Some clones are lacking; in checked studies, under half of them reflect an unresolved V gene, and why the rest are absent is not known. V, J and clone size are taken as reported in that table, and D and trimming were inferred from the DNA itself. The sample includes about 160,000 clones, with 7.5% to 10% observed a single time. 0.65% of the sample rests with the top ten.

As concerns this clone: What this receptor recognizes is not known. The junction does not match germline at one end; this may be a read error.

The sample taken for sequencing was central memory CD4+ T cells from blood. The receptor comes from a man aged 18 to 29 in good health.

The DNA sequence is TGTGCCAGCAGTTCTTCCCGGGACAGGGTCTTT. The resulting protein is CASSSSRDRVF. The rearrangement joined TRBV28 to TRBJ1-3, and 9 bases in between align with TRBD1. The germline V gene encodes CDR1 MDHEN and CDR2 SYDVKM. The CDR3 holds 11 amino acids from the cysteine to the phenylalanine. Here the CDR3 DNA is all that survives: 33 bases in frame from base 1. Outside the CDR3, residues come from the reference TRBV28 and TRBJ1-3 proteins, so the full variable domain is: DVKVTQSSRYLVKRTGEKVFLECVQDMDHENMFWYRQDPGLGLRLIYFSYDVKMKEKGDIPEGYSVSREKKERFSLILESASTNQTSMYLCASSSSRDRVFGEGSWLTVV.